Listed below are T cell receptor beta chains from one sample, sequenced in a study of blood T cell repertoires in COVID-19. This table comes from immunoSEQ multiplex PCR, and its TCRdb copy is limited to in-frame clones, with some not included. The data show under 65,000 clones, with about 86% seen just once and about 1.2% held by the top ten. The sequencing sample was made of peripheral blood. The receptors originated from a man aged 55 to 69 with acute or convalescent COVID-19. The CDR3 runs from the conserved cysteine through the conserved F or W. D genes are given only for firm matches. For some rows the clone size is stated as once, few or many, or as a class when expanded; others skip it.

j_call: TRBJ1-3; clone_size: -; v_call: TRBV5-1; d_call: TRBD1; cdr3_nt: TGCGCCAGCAGCTTTACCGGGACAGGGCGCTTTACACACTCTGGAAACACCATATATTTT; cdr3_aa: CASSFTGTGRFTHSGNTIYF
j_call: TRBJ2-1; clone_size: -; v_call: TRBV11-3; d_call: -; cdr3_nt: TGTGCCAGCAGCGCGCGATACAATGAGCAGTTCTTC; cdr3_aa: CASSARYNEQFF
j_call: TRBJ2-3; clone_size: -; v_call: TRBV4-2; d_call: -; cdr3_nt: TGTGCCAGCAGCCAAGTGGCAGGCCAGGATACGCAGTATTTT; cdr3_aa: CASSQVAGQDTQYF
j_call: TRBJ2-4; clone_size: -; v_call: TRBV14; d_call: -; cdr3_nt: TGTGCCAGCAGCCAAAGACTGCCAGGGCCAAACATTCAGTACTTC; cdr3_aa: CASSQRLPGPNIQYF
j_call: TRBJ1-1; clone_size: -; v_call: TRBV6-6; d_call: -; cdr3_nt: TGTGCCAGCAGTCTCTACCCCGGGGGTAAGGGTGAAGCTTTCTTT; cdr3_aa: CASSLYPGGKGEAFF
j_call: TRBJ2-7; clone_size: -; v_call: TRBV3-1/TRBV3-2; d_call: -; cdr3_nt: TGTGCCAGCAGCCCGGAACCGGGACTCGTGACCTACGAGCAGTACTTC; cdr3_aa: CASSPEPGLVTYEQYF
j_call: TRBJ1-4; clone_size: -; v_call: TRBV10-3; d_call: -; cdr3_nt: TGTGCCATCAGTGATTGGGAGTCGAATGAAAAACTGTTTTTT; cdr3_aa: CAISDWESNEKLFF
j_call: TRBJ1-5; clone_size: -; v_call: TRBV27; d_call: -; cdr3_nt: TGTGCCAGCAGTTTAGCGGGAAACCAGCCCCAGCATTTT; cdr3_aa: CASSLAGNQPQHF
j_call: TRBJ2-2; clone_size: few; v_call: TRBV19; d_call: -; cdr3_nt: TGTGCCAGTAGAACGAGCAGACTCGGGGAGCTGTTTTTT; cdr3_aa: CASRTSRLGELFF
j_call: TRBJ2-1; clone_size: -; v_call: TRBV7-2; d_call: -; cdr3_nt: TGTGCCAGCAGCACCACAGGCTCCTACAATGAGCAGTTCTTC; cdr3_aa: CASSTTGSYNEQFF
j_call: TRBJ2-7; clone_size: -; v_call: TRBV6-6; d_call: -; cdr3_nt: TGTGCCAGCAGTTACACGCCTGGGGGCCCAGCCTACGAGCAGTACTTC; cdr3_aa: CASSYTPGGPAYEQYF
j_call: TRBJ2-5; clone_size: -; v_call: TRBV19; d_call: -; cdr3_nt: TGTGCCAGTAGTATACGGGGTCGAGAGACCCAGTACTTC; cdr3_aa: CASSIRGRETQYF
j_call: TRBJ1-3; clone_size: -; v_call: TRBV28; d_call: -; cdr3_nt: TGTGCCAGCAGGAGAGGGAATACTGGAAACACCATATATTTT; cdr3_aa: CASRRGNTGNTIYF
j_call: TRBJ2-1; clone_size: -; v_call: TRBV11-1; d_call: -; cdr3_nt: TGTGCCAGCAGCTTAGAGAAGGCGGACACCTATAATGAGCAGTTCTTC; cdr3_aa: CASSLEKADTYNEQFF
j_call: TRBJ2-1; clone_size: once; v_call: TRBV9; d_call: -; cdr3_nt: TGTGCCAGCAGCGTAGTCTCTGCGGGTCCCGGGAATGAGCAGTTCTTC; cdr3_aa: CASSVVSAGPGNEQFF
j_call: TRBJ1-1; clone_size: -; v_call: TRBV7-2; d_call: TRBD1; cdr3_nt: TGTGCCAGCGGATTACAGGGGGCATCCATGAACACTGAAGCTTTCTTT; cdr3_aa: CASGLQGASMNTEAFF
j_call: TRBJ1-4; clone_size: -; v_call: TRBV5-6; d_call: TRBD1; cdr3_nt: TGTGCCAGCAGCTTGGGAACAGGGGGAGCAAGTGAAAAACTGTTTTTT; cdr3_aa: CASSLGTGGASEKLFF
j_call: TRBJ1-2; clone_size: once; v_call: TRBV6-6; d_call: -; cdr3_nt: TGTGCCAGCAGAGTCGCGGGTCTTGACTTTGGCTACACCTTC; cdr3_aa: CASRVAGLDFGYTF
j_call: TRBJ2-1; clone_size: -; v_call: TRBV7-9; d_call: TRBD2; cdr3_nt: TGTGCCAGCAGCCTACCCAGCCTAGCGGGAACTTACAATGAGCAGTTCTTC; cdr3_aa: CASSLPSLAGTYNEQFF
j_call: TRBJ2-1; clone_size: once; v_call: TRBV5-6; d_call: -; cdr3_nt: TGTGCCAGCAGCATCTCCCTCTCCGGCGGCCGCAATGAGCAGTTCTTC; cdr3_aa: CASSISLSGGRNEQFF
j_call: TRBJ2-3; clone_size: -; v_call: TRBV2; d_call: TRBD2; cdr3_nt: TGTGCCAGCGAAGCGGGAGGGGGGTCAGATACGCAGTATTTT; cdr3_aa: CASEAGGGSDTQYF
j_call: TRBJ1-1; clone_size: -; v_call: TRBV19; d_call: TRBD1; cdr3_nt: TGTGCCAGTAGTATGCCCGGGACAGGAAGGACTGAAGCTTTCTTT; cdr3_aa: CASSMPGTGRTEAFF
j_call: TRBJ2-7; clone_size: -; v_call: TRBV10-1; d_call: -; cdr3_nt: TGCGCCAGCAGTGGGGGGACAAACGAGCAGTACTTC; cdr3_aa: CASSGGTNEQYF
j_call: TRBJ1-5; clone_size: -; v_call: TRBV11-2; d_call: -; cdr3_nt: TGTGCCAGCAGCTTAGAGCCTACGGGGCAGCCCCAGCATTTT; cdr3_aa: CASSLEPTGQPQHF
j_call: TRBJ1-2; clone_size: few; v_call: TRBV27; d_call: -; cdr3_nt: TGTGCCAGCAGGAGTGGGGGCCGAGGGTATGGCTACACCTTC; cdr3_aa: CASRSGGRGYGYTF
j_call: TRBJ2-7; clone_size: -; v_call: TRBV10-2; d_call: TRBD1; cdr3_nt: TGCGCCAGCGGGACAGGGTCCTACGAGCAGTACTTC; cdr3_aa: CASGTGSYEQYF
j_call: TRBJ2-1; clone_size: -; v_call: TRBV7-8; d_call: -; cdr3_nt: TGTGCCAGCAGCTCCCAAACTAGTCGCCTTAGCAATGAGCAGTTCTTC; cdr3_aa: CASSSQTSRLSNEQFF
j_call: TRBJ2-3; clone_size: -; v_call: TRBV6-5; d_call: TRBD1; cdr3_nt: TGTGCCAGCCTATTTGGGACAGGGAGAACAGATACGCAGTATTTT; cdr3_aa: CASLFGTGRTDTQYF
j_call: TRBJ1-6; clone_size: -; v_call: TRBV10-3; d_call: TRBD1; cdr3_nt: TGTGCCATCAGTGATCAGGGGGCTGGTTCACCCCTCCACTTT; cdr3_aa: CAISDQGAGSPLHF
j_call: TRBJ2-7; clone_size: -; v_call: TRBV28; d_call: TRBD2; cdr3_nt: TGTGCCAGCAGTTTACACAGCGGGACCTACGAGCAGTACTTC; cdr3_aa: CASSLHSGTYEQYF
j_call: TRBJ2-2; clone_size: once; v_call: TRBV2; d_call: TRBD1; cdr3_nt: TGTGCCAGCAGGGGGACAGGGGGGAACAGCGGGGAGCTGTTTTTT; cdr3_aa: CASRGTGGNSGELFF
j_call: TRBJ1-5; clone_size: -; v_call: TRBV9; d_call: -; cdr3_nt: TGTGCCAGCAGCGAGAACGGGGGTAGCAATCAGCCCCAGCATTTT; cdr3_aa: CASSENGGSNQPQHF
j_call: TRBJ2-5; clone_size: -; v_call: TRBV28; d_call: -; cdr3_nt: TGTGCCAGCAGTTTAGGGGGGCAAGAGACCCAGTACTTC; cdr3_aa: CASSLGGQETQYF
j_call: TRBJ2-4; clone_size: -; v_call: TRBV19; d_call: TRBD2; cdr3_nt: TGTGCCAGTAGTATAGGTCTACTAGCGGGAAGGAATGCCAAAAACATTCAGTACTTC; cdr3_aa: CASSIGLLAGRNAKNIQYF
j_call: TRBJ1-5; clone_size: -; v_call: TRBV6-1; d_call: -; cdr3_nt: TGTGCCAGCAGTGAGGAAGATGGGAGGAACCAGCCCCAGCATTTT; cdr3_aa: CASSEEDGRNQPQHF
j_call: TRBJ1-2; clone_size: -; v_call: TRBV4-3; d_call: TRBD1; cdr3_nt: TGCGCCAGCAGCCAAGCCGGGACAGGGTATAACTATGGCTACACCTTC; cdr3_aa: CASSQAGTGYNYGYTF
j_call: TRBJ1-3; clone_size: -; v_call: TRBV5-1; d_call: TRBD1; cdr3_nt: TGCGCCAGCAGCCCACAGACAGGGGACGGAAACACCATATATTTT; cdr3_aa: CASSPQTGDGNTIYF